The source of this TCR beta chain is a study of cytomegalovirus exposure and HLA in healthy donors. Concerning this clone itself: Its antigen remains unknown.

General study points: A later analysis found TCR association rates differed by HLA locus, highest for DRB1 and lowest for HLA-C.

In germline, CDR1 is SGHRS, CDR2 YFSETQ. Between the trimmed V and J ends, which lost 0 bases and 1 base, there was a span of 11 bases. This CDR3 region has 15 residues. With 60 Vbeta and 13 Jbeta primers, the PCR was carried out. Assay used: immunoSEQ multiplex PCR; TCRdb lists only in-frame clones, some missing. The top ten clones hold about 5.4% of a sample with 84,000 or so clones, approximately 60% of them seen once. The specimen sequenced was PBMCs. The rearrangement uses TRBV5-1 and TRBJ2-7, with unresolved D. This TCR was sampled from a woman between 25 and 40 years old in good health and CMV-seropositive. CDR3 sequence reads: CASSLELTSSYEQYF. CDR3 nucleotides: TGCGCCAGCAGCTTGGAACTAACATCTTCCTACGAGCAGTACTTC. Complete variable domain (other parts from reference TRBV5-1 and TRBJ2-7): KAGVTQTPRYLIKTRGQQVTLSCSPISGHRSVSWYQQTPGQGLQFLFEYFSETQRNKGNFPGRFSGRQFSNSRSEMNVSTLELGDSALYLCASSLELTSSYEQYFGPGTRLTVT.